This is a list of T cell receptor beta chains from one sample in a study of human T cells and chemical hapten exposure. TCRdb re-analysed the 5' RACE reads in MiXCR, keeping a single row per CDR3 protein. Of 110,000 or so distinct CDR3 sequences listed, around 20% are singletons. The receptors were sampled from a human donor in good health. CDR3s include the opening cysteine and the closing phenylalanine or tryptophan. D genes are given only for firm matches. Clone size is not always given. Where it is, it says once, few, many or a class for expanded clones.

size: few
J: TRBJ2-3
V: TRBV29-1
D: NA
DNA: TGCAGCGTTGATCCGGGGAACACAGATACGCAGTATTTT
CDR3: CSVDPGNTDTQYF

size: NA
J: TRBJ2-1
V: TRBV29-1
D: TRBD1
DNA: TGCAGCGTTGGGAAGGGACAGGGTTCCAATGAGCAGTTCTTC
CDR3: CSVGKGQGSNEQFF

size: NA
J: TRBJ2-2
V: TRBV4-1
D: TRBD2
DNA: TGCGCCAGCAGCCAAGGTACTAGCGCGAACACCGGGGAGCTGTTTTTT
CDR3: CASSQGTSANTGELFF

size: NA
J: TRBJ1-5
V: TRBV12-3/TRBV12-4
D: NA
DNA: TGTGCCAGCAGTCGCCCCGGGGGTCTTCAGCCCCAGCATTTT
CDR3: CASSRPGGLQPQHF

size: NA
J: TRBJ2-7
V: TRBV27
D: NA
DNA: TGTGCCAGCAGTTTATACCGGTCCTACGAGCAGTACTTC
CDR3: CASSLYRSYEQYF

size: few
J: TRBJ2-7
V: TRBV6-5
D: TRBD1
DNA: TGTGCCAGCAGTTACTTGCAGGGGGCTCGCGAGCAGTACTTC
CDR3: CASSYLQGAREQYF

size: few
J: TRBJ1-5
V: TRBV12-3/TRBV12-4
D: NA
DNA: TGTGCCAGCAGTTTGGGTGGGTGGAATCAGCCCCAGCATTTT
CDR3: CASSLGGWNQPQHF

size: NA
J: TRBJ1-2
V: TRBV7-9
D: NA
DNA: TGTGCCAGCAGCTTAGCTGGGTCACAGTCCTACTATGGCTACACCTTC
CDR3: CASSLAGSQSYYGYTF

size: once
J: TRBJ2-1
V: TRBV5-1
D: NA
DNA: TGCGCCAGCAGCTCGGAGAGGGATGAGCAGTTCTTC
CDR3: CASSSERDEQFF

size: NA
J: TRBJ2-3
V: TRBV27
D: NA
DNA: TGTGCCAGCAGTTACTCCGGGGGGCTCGGAGATACGCAGTATTTT
CDR3: CASSYSGGLGDTQYF

size: NA
J: TRBJ2-4
V: TRBV20-1
D: TRBD2
DNA: TGCAGTGCTCTCTCCTTCACTGGACTAGCGGGTTCCGTAGCCAAAAACATTCAGTACTTC
CDR3: CSALSFTGLAGSVAKNIQYF

size: NA
J: TRBJ1-2
V: TRBV6-1
D: NA
DNA: TGTGCCAGCAGTCCCAGCCTGGGGACGGCCTATGGCTACACCTTC
CDR3: CASSPSLGTAYGYTF

size: few
J: TRBJ2-3
V: TRBV12-5
D: NA
DNA: TGTGCTAGTGGTCTCGCATCTCTCGGTAGCACAGATACGCAGTATTTT
CDR3: CASGLASLGSTDTQYF

size: few
J: TRBJ2-3
V: TRBV10-3
D: TRBD2
DNA: TGTGCCATCAGTGAGGGGCGGGAGGGAGCAGATACGCAGTATTTT
CDR3: CAISEGREGADTQYF

size: few
J: TRBJ2-2
V: TRBV5-8
D: TRBD2
DNA: TGTGCCAGCAGCTTGGAAGGGACTAGCGGCCCGAGGACCGGGGAGCTGTTTTTT
CDR3: CASSLEGTSGPRTGELFF

size: NA
J: TRBJ2-7
V: TRBV5-1
D: NA
DNA: TGCGCCAGCAGCCCTACGGGACCCTCCTACGAGCAGTACTTC
CDR3: CASSPTGPSYEQYF

size: NA
J: TRBJ1-2
V: TRBV3-1
D: TRBD1
DNA: TGTGCCAGCAGACTCGTCTCGGACAGGTGGAGGAAGGAAGGCTACACCTTC
CDR3: CASRLVSDRWRKEGYTF

size: few
J: TRBJ1-3
V: TRBV3-1
D: NA
DNA: TGTGCCAGCAGGGGTGCTTGGCAGCCGCTCTCTGGAAACACCATATATTTT
CDR3: CASRGAWQPLSGNTIYF

size: NA
J: TRBJ1-2
V: TRBV12-3/TRBV12-4
D: NA
DNA: TGTGCCAGCAGTCCCGGACGGTACCGCTATGGCTACACCTTC
CDR3: CASSPGRYRYGYTF

size: NA
J: TRBJ1-6
V: TRBV20-1
D: TRBD1
DNA: TGCAGTGCTTACAGGGGGGGGGATTCACCCCTCCACTTT
CDR3: CSAYRGGDSPLHF

size: many
J: TRBJ2-5
V: TRBV28
D: NA
DNA: TGCGCCAGCAGCTTGGGTGGTCAAGAGACCCAGTACTTC
CDR3: CASSLGGQETQYF

size: many
J: TRBJ1-5
V: TRBV10-2
D: NA
DNA: TGCGCCAGCAGTGATATCCCCCCCCGGAATCAGCCCCAGCATTTT
CDR3: CASSDIPPRNQPQHF

size: NA
J: TRBJ1-2
V: TRBV5-5
D: NA
DNA: TGTGCCAGCACCCAGCTTAGCTCCAGCCCTCTTGGAGGCTACACCTTC
CDR3: CASTQLSSSPLGGYTF

size: NA
J: TRBJ1-1
V: TRBV7-8
D: TRBD1
DNA: TGTGCCAGCAGCTTAGCAGAGGGGGCCAACACTGAAGCTTTCTTT
CDR3: CASSLAEGANTEAFF

size: once
J: TRBJ1-5
V: TRBV20-1
D: NA
DNA: TGCAGTGCTAGAGGAGCGAGGGGGTTAGGTCAGCCCCAGCATTTT
CDR3: CSARGARGLGQPQHF

size: NA
J: TRBJ2-3
V: TRBV7-2
D: NA
DNA: TGTGCCAGCAGCTTAAGGAGGGGGGGCACAGATACGCAGTATTTT
CDR3: CASSLRRGGTDTQYF

size: NA
J: TRBJ1-5
V: TRBV9
D: NA
DNA: TGTGCCAGCATCGGGGCAGATTATCAGCCCCAGCATTTT
CDR3: CASIGADYQPQHF

size: few
J: TRBJ1-2
V: TRBV20-1
D: NA
DNA: TGCAGTGCTAGTGAAAGCTATGGCTACACCTTC
CDR3: CSASESYGYTF

size: NA
J: TRBJ2-5
V: TRBV5-1
D: TRBD1
DNA: TGCGCCAGCAGCACTGGGGACAGAAAGGGGGAGACCCAGTACTTC
CDR3: CASSTGDRKGETQYF

size: NA
J: TRBJ2-7
V: TRBV2
D: NA
DNA: TGTGCCAGCAGCCAGGGTTCTGGAAGTCCCTACGAGCAGTACTTC
CDR3: CASSQGSGSPYEQYF

size: NA
J: TRBJ1-6
V: TRBV10-1
D: NA
DNA: TGCGCCAGCAGCAACGTCGGGAATTCACCCCTCCACTTT
CDR3: CASSNVGNSPLHF

size: NA
J: TRBJ2-1
V: TRBV5-1
D: TRBD2
DNA: TGCGCCAGCGGCGGGAGTTTCTACAATGAGCAGTTCTTC
CDR3: CASGGSFYNEQFF

size: NA
J: TRBJ1-1
V: TRBV4-1
D: NA
DNA: TGCGCCAGCAGCATCAGGGGTAACACTGAAGCTTTCTTT
CDR3: CASSIRGNTEAFF

size: few
J: TRBJ2-1
V: TRBV12-3/TRBV12-4
D: NA
DNA: TGTGCCAGCAGTTTATTGGAAGGCAATGAGCAGTTCTTC
CDR3: CASSLLEGNEQFF

size: few
J: TRBJ2-2
V: TRBV28
D: TRBD2
DNA: TGTGCCAGCAGTCCCCCACCCAAAAGACTAGCCTTCAAGGGGGAGCTGTTTTTT
CDR3: CASSPPPKRLAFKGELFF

size: few
J: TRBJ1-5
V: TRBV28
D: NA
DNA: TGTGCCAGCCGACCACAGGGAGAGGATCAGCCCCAGCATTTT
CDR3: CASRPQGEDQPQHF

size: NA
J: TRBJ2-7
V: TRBV4-1
D: TRBD2
DNA: TGCGCCAGCAGCCAAGGGCGGGCTAGCGGGCGTACCTACGAGCAGTACTTC
CDR3: CASSQGRASGRTYEQYF

size: few
J: TRBJ2-3
V: TRBV15
D: TRBD2
DNA: TGTGCCACCAGCAGGGGGGGACTAGCGGGAGCCACAGATACGCAGTATTTT
CDR3: CATSRGGLAGATDTQYF

size: NA
J: TRBJ1-3
V: TRBV6-5
D: NA
DNA: TGTGCCAGCAGCTCACAGAGCTCTGGAAACACCATATATTTT
CDR3: CASSSQSSGNTIYF

size: NA
J: TRBJ1-1
V: TRBV30
D: NA
DNA: TGTGCCTGGAGTGTAAGCCCGAACACTGAAGCTTTCTTT
CDR3: CAWSVSPNTEAFF

size: NA
J: TRBJ2-7
V: TRBV28
D: NA
DNA: TGTGCCAGCGGTTCCCCCGGGACGGGCTCCTACGAGCAGTACTTC
CDR3: CASGSPGTGSYEQYF

size: few
J: TRBJ2-3
V: TRBV20-1
D: TRBD2
DNA: TGCAGTGCCGCCCGGCCGGGGCTGTGGGAGGGCCGCGTTATACATACGCAGTATTTT
CDR3: CSAARPGLWEGRVIHTQYF

size: many
J: TRBJ2-3
V: TRBV4-1
D: TRBD2
DNA: TGCGCCAGCAGCCAAGCGGAACTAGCGGGAGTCTCTTTGTATTTT
CDR3: CASSQAELAGVSLYF

size: NA
J: TRBJ1-2
V: TRBV28
D: TRBD1
DNA: TGTGCCAGCAGCGCTCCCCCAGGGGGGGCGCGGGACTATGGCTACACCTTC
CDR3: CASSAPPGGARDYGYTF

size: NA
J: TRBJ2-1
V: TRBV29-1
D: TRBD2
DNA: TGCAGCGTCCTAACGACTAGCGGGTTCGCGGGTGAGCAGTTCTTC
CDR3: CSVLTTSGFAGEQFF

size: NA
J: TRBJ1-6
V: TRBV7-9
D: TRBD1
DNA: TGTGCCAGCAGCGCGGAGACAGGGGGAATTTCACCCCTCCACTTT
CDR3: CASSAETGGISPLHF

size: few
J: TRBJ2-1
V: TRBV7-2
D: TRBD2
DNA: TGTGCCAGCAGCTTCGCCCCCCTAGCGGGAGGGCCTGATGAGCAGTTCTTC
CDR3: CASSFAPLAGGPDEQFF

size: many
J: TRBJ2-3
V: TRBV2
D: NA
DNA: TGTGCCACCCAGGGACCATTCACAGATACGCAGTATTTT
CDR3: CATQGPFTDTQYF

size: few
J: TRBJ2-5
V: TRBV28
D: NA
DNA: TGTGCCAGCAGTCGATCGTTCGATCAAGAGACCCAGTACTTC
CDR3: CASSRSFDQETQYF

size: NA
J: TRBJ2-1
V: TRBV2
D: NA
DNA: TGTGCCAGCTGGGGCGTACTACCCTACAATGAGCAGTTCTTC
CDR3: CASWGVLPYNEQFF

size: NA
J: TRBJ1-3
V: TRBV7-8
D: TRBD1
DNA: TGTGCCAGCAGCTTAAGGGACAGTTTCTCTGGAAACACCATATATTTT
CDR3: CASSLRDSFSGNTIYF

size: NA
J: TRBJ1-1
V: TRBV6-2/TRBV6-3
D: NA
DNA: TGTGCCAGCAGTTGGACCAGGGGAATGACTGAAGCTTTCTTT
CDR3: CASSWTRGMTEAFF

size: NA
J: TRBJ2-4
V: TRBV6-5
D: TRBD2
DNA: TGTGCCAGCAGGCGTCTGCGGACTAGCGGGAGTGGGGCCCAAAAAAACATTCAGTACTTC
CDR3: CASRRLRTSGSGAQKNIQYF

size: few
J: TRBJ2-7
V: TRBV12-3/TRBV12-4
D: NA
DNA: TGTGCCAGCAGTTTTGCACAAGTCTACGAGCAGTACTTC
CDR3: CASSFAQVYEQYF

size: NA
J: TRBJ1-5
V: TRBV24-1
D: NA
DNA: TGTGCCACCAGTCTTGGGCATCAGCCCCAGCATTTT
CDR3: CATSLGHQPQHF